The next 2 T cell receptor beta chains were all read from a single sample in a study of blood T cells in healthy people across ages. A second PCR, run for roughly 7 to 12 cycles, used a sample-barcoded 5' primer plus a J-beta primer mix. TCRdb processed the 5' RACE reads anew with MiXCR; each CDR3 protein has one entry. The data contain 720,000 or so distinct CDR3 sequences, roughly two fifths of them singletons. The sample consisted of blood. The receptors derive from an elderly man in good health.

The chain is built from TRBV7-2 and TRBJ2-2, with 10 bases that match TRBD1. The CDR3 covers 16 residues. The germline gives CDR1 SGHTA, CDR2 FQGNSA. Unmatched junction bases numbered 8, after V lost 4 bases and J lost 6 bases. This chain's CDR3 is CASSSGGTGVPGELFF. DNA for the CDR3: TGTGCCAGCAGCTCCGGGGGGACAGGGGTGCCCGGGGAGCTGTTTTTT.

The rearrangement joins TRBV5-1 to TRBJ2-6; D possibly corresponds to TRBD1 (7 bases). V dropped 6 bases and J dropped 0 bases, with 19 bases sitting between them. There are 18 residues in the CDR3. CDR1 and CDR2 (germline): SGHRS, YFSETQ. The CDR3 DNA is TGCGCCAGCAACCCCGGGGGCCAGGGGGACTCTGGGGCCAACGTCCTGACTTTC. Translated: CASNPGGQGDSGANVLTF.